The 11 T cell receptor beta chains listed next were all sequenced from one sample in a study of cytomegalovirus exposure and HLA in healthy donors. Libraries were prepared by immunoSEQ multiplex PCR; TCRdb keeps only in-frame clonotypes and omits some of them. In the table there are 97,000 or so clones, about 83% of which are singletons. Source material: PBMCs. The receptors shown here come from a woman in her thirties in good health and CMV-seronegative.

This clone was seen a single time. V is TRBV5-4 and J is TRBJ2-7; D not certain. Per germline, CDR1 SGHNT and CDR2 YYREEE (reference sequence). The CDR3 runs 12 residues. V lost 2 bases and J 7 bases, leaving 10 bases between the germline ends. The CDR3 loop reads CASSFPFTEQYF. CDR3 in DNA: TGTGCCAGCAGCTTCCCCTTCACTGAGCAGTACTTC.

This chain links TRBV10-1 with TRBJ1-1, with TRBD1 matching over 7 bases. This CDR3 comprises 17 residues. CDR1 is WNHNN and CDR2 is SYGVQD in the germline V gene (reference sequence). V shed 10 bases, J shed 5 bases, and the junction held 22 bases outside the gene matches. CDR3 DNA: TGCGCCACCCCCACGTTTTCCGCCGACAGGGAGAAGACTGAAGCTTTCTTT. It yields the protein CATPTFSADREKTEAFF.

V usage is TRBV23-1 and J usage is TRBJ1-2; 7 nucleotides align to TRBD1. TRBV23-1 carries the ORF label, with uncertain function. After removal of 2 bases from V and 7 bases from J, the junction contained 4 bases not matched to a gene. This CDR3 is 13 amino acids long. CDR3: CASSQLTGAGYTF. The CDR3, as DNA: TGCGCCAGCAGTCAACTAACAGGGGCTGGCTACACCTTC.

This chain connects TRBV5-1 to TRBJ2-1; 11 nucleotides agree with TRBD2. The trim removed 0 bases at V and 6 bases at J, leaving 8 bases unmatched. This CDR3 contains 17 residues. Germline values: CDR1 SGHRS, CDR2 YFSETQ. The CDR3 coding sequence is TGCGCCAGCAGCTTGGGTACCGTTAGCGGGAGGGCCAATGAGCAGTTCTTC. Amino acid sequence: CASSLGTVSGRANEQFF. Full variable domain (remainder filled in from reference TRBV5-1 and TRBJ2-1): KAGVTQTPRYLIKTRGQQVTLSCSPISGHRSVSWYQQTPGQGLQFLFEYFSETQRNKGNFPGRFSGRQFSNSRSEMNVSTLELGDSALYLCASSLGTVSGRANEQFFGPGTRLTVL.

The chain has TRBV5-5 and TRBJ1-2; D is undetermined. Germline-derived CDR1 and CDR2 are SGHKS and YYEKEE (reference sequence). V was trimmed by 0 bases and J by 6 bases, leaving 18 bases between them. The CDR3 covers 16 residues. Written as DNA, the CDR3 is TGTGCCAGCAGCTTGGAGTTGCTTGTATGGGCCCATGGCTACACCTTC. It encodes CASSLELLVWAHGYTF. Drawing the rest from reference TRBV5-5 and TRBJ1-2, the complete variable domain is DAGVTQSPTHLIKTRGQQVTLRCSPISGHKSVSWYQQVLGQGPQFIFQYYEKEERGRGNFPDRFSARQFPNYSSELNVNALLLGDSALYLCASSLELLVWAHGYTFGSGTRLTVV.

The chain uses TRBV7-3 and TRBJ2-3; a possible D gene is TRBD2 (6 bases). The CDR3 has 15 residues. V was pared by 5 bases and J by 5 bases, with 17 bases between. Germline CDR1 reads SGHTA; CDR2 reads FQGTGA. The CDR3 coding sequence is TGTGCCAGCAGCCGAATCGGGGGAGCGGGAGATACGCAGTATTTT. This encodes CASSRIGGAGDTQYF. Based on the CDR3 plus reference TRBV7-3 and TRBJ2-3, the full variable domain is GAGVSQTPSNKVTEKGKYVELRCDPISGHTALYWYRQSLGQGPEFLIYFQGTGAADDSGLPNDRFFAVRPEGSVSTLKIQRTERGDSAVYLCASSRIGGAGDTQYFGPGTRLTVL.

This chain connects TRBV11-3 to TRBJ2-2; TRBD2 might be the D (5 bases). Germline V CDR1 and CDR2: SGHNT, YENEEA. The CDR3 length is 15 residues. The V gene lost 2 bases and the J gene lost 4 bases, with 11 bases spanning the gap. The CDR3 coding sequence is TGTGCCAGCAGCTTAAACGGGATGGGCACCGGGGAGCTGTTTTTT. This translates into CASSLNGMGTGELFF.

The chain is built from TRBV9 and TRBJ1-6; D is uncertain. The CDR3 is 11 amino acids. Trimming stripped 3 bases from V and 13 bases from J, with 8 bases between. Germline V CDR1 and CDR2: SGDLS, YYNGEE. The CDR3 protein is CASSATGPLHF. For the CDR3, the DNA is TGTGCCAGCAGCGCTACGGGGCCCCTCCACTTT.

V is TRBV14 and J is TRBJ2-7; D unclear. CDR1 is SGHDN, CDR2 FVKESK, per germline. Trimming pared 3 bases from V and 6 bases from J, leaving 12 bases between. The CDR3 runs to 13 residues. CDR3 DNA sequence: TGTGCCAGCAGCCAGCGGTCCTTGAGCGAGCAGTACTTC. The encoded protein is CASSQRSLSEQYF.

This clone has only one observation. The rearrangement joins TRBV10-3 to TRBJ2-7; 11 bases align to TRBD2. V was clipped by 6 bases and J by 4 bases; unmatched bases: 8. CDR1 and CDR2 (germline): ENHRY, SYGVKD. There are 15 residues in the CDR3. The chain's CDR3 is CAIRLTSGAQYEQYF. The CDR3 nucleotides read TGTGCCATCAGGCTGACTAGCGGGGCACAATACGAGCAGTACTTC.

The chain carries TRBV6-6 and TRBJ2-1, with TRBD1 identical over 11 bases. This CDR3 region has 14 residues. With V trimmed by 6 bases and J by 4 bases, 2 bases remained unmatched. CDR1 MNHNY and CDR2 SVGAGI come from the germline V gene (reference sequence). CDR3 in amino acids: CASSGTGGYNEQFF. CDR3 in DNA: TGTGCCAGCAGCGGGACAGGGGGTTACAATGAGCAGTTCTTC.